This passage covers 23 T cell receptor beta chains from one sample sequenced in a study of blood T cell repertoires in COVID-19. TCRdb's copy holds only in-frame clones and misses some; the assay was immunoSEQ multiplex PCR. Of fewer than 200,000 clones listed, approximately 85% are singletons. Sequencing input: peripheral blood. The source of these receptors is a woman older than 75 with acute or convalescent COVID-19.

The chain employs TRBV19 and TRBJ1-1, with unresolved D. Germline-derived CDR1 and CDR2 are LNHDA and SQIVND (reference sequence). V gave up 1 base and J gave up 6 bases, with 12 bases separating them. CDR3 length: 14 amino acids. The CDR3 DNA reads TGTGCCAGTAGTATAGCCGGACTTAAAGCTGAAGCTTTCTTT. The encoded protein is CASSIAGLKAEAFF.

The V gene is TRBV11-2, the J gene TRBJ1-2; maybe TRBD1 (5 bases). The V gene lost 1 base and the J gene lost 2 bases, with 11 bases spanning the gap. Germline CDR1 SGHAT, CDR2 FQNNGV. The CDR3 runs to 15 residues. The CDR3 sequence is CASSLGSGYNYGYTF. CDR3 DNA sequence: TGTGCCAGCAGCTTAGGGTCAGGGTACAACTATGGCTACACCTTC.

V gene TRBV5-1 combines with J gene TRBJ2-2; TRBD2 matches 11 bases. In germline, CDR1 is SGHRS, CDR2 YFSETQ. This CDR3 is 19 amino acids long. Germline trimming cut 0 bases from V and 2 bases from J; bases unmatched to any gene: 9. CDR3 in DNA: TGCGCCAGCAGCTTGGGATTCGATAGCGGGAGGGCCAACACCGGGGAGCTGTTTTTT. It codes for CASSLGFDSGRANTGELFF.

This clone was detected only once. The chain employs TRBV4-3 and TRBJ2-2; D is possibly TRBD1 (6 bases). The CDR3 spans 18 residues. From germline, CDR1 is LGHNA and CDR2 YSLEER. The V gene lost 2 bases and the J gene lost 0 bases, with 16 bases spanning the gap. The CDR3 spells CASSQQPPKGANTGELFF. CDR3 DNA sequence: TGCGCCAGCAGCCAACAGCCCCCCAAGGGGGCGAACACCGGGGAGCTGTTTTTT.

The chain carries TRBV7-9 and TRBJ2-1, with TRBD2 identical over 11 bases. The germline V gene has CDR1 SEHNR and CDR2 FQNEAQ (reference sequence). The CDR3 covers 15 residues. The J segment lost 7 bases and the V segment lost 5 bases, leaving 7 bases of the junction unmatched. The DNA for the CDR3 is TGTGCCAGCAGCACTAGCGGGAGCCCAGGGAATGAGCAGTTCTTC. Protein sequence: CASSTSGSPGNEQFF.

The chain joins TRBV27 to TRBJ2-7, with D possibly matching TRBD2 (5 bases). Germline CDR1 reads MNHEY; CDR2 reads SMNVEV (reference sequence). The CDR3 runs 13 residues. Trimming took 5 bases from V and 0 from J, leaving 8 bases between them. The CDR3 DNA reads TGTGCCAGCAGTCCGGGAACCTCCTACGAGCAGTACTTC. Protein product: CASSPGTSYEQYF.

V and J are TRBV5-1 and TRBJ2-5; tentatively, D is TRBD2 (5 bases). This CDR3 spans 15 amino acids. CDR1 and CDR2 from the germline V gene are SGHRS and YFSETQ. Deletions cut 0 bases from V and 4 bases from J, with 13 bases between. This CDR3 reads CASSLAGEWSETQYF. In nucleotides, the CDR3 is TGCGCCAGCAGCTTGGCCGGGGAATGGTCAGAGACCCAGTACTTC.

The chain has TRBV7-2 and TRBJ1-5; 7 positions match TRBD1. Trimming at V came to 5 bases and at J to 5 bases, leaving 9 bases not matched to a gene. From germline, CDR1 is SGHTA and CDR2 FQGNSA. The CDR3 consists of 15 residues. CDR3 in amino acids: CASSREGARDQPQHF. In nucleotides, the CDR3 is TGTGCCAGCAGCAGAGAGGGGGCGAGGGATCAGCCCCAGCATTTT.

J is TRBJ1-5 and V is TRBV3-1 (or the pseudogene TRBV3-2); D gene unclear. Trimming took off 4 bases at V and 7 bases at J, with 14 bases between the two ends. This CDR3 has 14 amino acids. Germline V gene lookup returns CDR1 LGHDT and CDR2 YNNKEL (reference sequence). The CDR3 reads CASSPSSAGQPQHF. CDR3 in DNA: TGTGCCAGCAGCCCCTCCTCAGCGGGCCAGCCCCAGCATTTT.

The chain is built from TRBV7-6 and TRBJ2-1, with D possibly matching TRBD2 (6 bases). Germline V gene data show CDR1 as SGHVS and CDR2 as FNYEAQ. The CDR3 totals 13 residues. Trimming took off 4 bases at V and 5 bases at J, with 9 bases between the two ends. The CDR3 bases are TGTGCCAGCAGCTGGGGACTGGACAATGAGCAGTTCTTC. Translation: CASSWGLDNEQFF.

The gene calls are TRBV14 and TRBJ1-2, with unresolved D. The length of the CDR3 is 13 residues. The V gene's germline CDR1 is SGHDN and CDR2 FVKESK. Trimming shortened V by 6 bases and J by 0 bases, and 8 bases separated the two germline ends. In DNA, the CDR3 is TGTGCCAGCAGTCTTTCCGCTAACTATGGCTACACCTTC. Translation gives CASSLSANYGYTF.

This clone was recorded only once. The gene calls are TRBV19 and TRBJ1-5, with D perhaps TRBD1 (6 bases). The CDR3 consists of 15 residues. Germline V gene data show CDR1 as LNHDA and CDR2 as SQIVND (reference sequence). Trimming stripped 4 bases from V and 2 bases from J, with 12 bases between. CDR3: CASSTRDTRNQPQHF. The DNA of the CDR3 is TGTGCCAGTAGTACCCGGGACACTCGCAATCAGCCCCAGCATTTT.

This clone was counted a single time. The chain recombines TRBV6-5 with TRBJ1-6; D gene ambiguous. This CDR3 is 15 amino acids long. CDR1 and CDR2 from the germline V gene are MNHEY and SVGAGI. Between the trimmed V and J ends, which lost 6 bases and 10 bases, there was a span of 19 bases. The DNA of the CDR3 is TGTGCCAGCAGCCCCCCGGGGAGCGGTGGGTCACCCCTCCACTTT. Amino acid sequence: CASSPPGSGGSPLHF.

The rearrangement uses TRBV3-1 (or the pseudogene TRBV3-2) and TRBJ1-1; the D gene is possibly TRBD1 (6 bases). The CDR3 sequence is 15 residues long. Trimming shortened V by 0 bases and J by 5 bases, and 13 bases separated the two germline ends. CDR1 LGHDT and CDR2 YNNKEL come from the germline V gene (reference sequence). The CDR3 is CASSQDMSRGTEAFF. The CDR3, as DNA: TGTGCCAGCAGCCAAGATATGAGCAGGGGAACTGAAGCTTTCTTT.

Written as DNA, the CDR3 is TGCGCCAGCAGCTTGGCAGGGTCGGCTGAAGCTTTCTTT. Translating it yields CASSLAGSAEAFF. The chain carries TRBV5-1 and TRBJ1-1, with a tentative D call TRBD1 (5 bases). The CDR3 totals 13 residues. The V and J ends lost 0 bases and 6 bases respectively, with 9 bases between them. Germline CDR1 SGHRS, CDR2 YFSETQ.

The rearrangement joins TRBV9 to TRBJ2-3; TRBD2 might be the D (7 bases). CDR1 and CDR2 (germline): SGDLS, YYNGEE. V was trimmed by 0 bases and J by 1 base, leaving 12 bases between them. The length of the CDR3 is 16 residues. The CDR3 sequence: CASSVDGGARTDTQYF. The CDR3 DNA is TGTGCCAGCAGCGTAGATGGGGGGGCCCGCACAGATACGCAGTATTTT. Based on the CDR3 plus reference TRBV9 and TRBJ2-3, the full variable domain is DSGVTQTPKHLITATGQRVTLRCSPRSGDLSVYWYQQSLDQGLQFLIQYYNGEERAKGNILERFSAQQFPDLHSELNLSSLELGDSALYFCASSVDGGARTDTQYFGPGTRLTVL.

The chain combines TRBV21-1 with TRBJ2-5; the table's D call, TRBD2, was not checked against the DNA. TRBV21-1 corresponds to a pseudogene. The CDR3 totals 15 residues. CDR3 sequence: CASSKERVPQETQYF. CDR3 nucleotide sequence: TGTGCCAGCAGCAAAGAACGGGTACCACAAGAGACCCAGTACTTC.

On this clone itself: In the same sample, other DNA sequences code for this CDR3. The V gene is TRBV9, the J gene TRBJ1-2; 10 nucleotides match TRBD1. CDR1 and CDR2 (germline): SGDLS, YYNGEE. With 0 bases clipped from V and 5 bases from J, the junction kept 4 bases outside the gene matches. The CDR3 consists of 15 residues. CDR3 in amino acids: CASSVGTGGGYGYTF. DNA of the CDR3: TGTGCCAGCAGCGTAGGGACAGGGGGTGGTTATGGCTACACCTTC.

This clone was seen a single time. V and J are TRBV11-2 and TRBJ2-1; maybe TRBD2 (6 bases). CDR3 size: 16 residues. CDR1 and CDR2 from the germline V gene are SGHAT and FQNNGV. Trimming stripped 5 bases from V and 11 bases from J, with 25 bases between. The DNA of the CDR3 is TGTGCCAGCAGCCAAACTCGGGCTAGCGCCGAGGCTCAGCAGTTCTTC. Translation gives CASSQTRASAEAQQFF.

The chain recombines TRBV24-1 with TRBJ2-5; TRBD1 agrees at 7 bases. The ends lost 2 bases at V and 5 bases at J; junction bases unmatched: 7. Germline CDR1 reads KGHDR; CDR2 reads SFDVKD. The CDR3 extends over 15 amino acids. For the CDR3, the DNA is TGTGCCACCAGTGATTCAGGACAGGTCGGTGAGACCCAGTACTTC. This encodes CATSDSGQVGETQYF.

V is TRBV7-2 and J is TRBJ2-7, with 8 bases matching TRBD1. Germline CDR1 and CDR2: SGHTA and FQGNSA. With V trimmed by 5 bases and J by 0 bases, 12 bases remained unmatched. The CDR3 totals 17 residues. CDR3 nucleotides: TGTGCCAGCAGCAGAGAAAGATCCGGGACAGGCTCCTACGAGCAGTACTTC. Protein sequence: CASSRERSGTGSYEQYF.

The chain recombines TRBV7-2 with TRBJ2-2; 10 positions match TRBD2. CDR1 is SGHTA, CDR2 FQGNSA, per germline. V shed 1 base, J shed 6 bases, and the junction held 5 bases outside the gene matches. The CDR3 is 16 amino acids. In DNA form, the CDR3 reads TGTGCCAGCAGCTTAGGGCCTAGCGGGAGTTCCGGGGAGCTGTTTTTT. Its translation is CASSLGPSGSSGELFF.

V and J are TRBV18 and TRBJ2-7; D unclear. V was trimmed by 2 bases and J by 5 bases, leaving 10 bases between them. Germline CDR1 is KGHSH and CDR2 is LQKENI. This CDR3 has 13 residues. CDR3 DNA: TGTGCCAGCTCACCATCGATACGGGACGAGCAGTACTTC. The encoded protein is CASSPSIRDEQYF.